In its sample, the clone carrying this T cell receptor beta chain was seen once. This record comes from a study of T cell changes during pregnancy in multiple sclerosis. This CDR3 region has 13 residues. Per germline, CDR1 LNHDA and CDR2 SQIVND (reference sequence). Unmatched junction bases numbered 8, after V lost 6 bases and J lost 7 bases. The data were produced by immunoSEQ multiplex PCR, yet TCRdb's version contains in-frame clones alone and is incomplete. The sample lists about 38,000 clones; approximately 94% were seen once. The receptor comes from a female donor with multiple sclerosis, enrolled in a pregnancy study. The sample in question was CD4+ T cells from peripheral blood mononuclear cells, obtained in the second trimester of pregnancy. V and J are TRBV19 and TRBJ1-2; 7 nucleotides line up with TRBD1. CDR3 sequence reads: CASSRQGGGGYTF. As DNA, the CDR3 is TGTGCCAGTAGCCGACAGGGCGGAGGTGGCTACACCTTC.